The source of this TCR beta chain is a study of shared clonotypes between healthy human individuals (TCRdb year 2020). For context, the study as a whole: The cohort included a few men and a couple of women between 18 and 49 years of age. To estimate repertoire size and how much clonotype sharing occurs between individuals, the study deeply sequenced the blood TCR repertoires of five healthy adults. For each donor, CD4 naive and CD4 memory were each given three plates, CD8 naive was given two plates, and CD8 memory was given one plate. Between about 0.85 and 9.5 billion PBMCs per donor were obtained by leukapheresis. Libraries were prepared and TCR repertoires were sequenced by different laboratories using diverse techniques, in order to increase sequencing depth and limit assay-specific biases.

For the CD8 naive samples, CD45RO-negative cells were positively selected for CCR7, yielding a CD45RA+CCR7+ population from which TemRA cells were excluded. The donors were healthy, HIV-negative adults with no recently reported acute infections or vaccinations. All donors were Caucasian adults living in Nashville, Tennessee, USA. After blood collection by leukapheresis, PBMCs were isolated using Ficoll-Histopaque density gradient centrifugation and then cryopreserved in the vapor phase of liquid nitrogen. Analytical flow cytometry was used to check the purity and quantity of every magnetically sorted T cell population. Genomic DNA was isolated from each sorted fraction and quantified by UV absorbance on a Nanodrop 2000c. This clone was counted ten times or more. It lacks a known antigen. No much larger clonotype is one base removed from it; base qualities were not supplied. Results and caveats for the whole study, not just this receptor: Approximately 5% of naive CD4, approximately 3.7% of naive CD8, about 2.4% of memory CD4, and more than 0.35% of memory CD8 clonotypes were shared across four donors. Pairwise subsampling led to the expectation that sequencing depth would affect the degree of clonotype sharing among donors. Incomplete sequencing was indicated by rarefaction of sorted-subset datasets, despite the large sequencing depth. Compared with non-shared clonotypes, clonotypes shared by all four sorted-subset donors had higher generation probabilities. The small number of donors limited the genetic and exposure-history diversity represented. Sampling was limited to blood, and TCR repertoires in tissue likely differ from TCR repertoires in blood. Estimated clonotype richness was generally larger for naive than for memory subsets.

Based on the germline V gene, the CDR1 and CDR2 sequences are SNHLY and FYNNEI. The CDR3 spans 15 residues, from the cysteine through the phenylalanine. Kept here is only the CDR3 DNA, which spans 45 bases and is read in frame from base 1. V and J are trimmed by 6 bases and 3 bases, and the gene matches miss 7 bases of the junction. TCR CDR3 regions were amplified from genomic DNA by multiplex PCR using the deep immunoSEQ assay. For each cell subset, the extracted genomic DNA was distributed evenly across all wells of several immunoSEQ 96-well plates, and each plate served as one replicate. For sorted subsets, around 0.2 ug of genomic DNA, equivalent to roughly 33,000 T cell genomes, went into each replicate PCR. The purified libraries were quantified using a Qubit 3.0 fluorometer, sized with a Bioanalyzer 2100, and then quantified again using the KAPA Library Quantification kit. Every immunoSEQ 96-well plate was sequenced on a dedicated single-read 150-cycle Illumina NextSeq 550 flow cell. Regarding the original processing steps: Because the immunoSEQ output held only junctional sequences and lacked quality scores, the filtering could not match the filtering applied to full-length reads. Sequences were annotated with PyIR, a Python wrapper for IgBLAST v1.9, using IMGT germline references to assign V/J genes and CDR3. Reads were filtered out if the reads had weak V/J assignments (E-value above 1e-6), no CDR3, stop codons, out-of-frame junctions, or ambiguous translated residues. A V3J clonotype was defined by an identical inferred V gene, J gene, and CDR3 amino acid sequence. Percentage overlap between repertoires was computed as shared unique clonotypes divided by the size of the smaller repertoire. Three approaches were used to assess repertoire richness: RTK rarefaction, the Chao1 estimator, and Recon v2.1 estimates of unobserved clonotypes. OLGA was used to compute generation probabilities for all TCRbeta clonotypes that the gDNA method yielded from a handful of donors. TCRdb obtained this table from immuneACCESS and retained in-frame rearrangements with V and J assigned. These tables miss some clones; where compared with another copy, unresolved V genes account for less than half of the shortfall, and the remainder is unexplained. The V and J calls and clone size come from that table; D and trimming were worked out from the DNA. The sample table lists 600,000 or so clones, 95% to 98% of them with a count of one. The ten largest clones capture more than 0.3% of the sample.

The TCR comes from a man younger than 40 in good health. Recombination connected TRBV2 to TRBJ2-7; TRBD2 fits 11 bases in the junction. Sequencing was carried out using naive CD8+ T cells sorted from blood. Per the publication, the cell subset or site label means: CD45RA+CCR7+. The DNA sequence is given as TGTGCCAGCAGCCCGGGACTAGCGGATTACTACGAGCAGTACTTC. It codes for CASSPGLADYYEQYF.